The entry below gives a single TCR beta chain sequence along with its context. What it binds is not known. The data derive from a study of cytomegalovirus exposure and HLA in healthy donors. Study-wide points: Most of the CMV-associated TCR beta chains (in a later analysis) appeared to be HLA-restricted.

The J segment lost 3 bases and the V segment lost 0 bases, leaving 6 bases of the junction unmatched. The CDR3 is 15 residues long. CDR1 is SGHRS, CDR2 YFSETQ, per germline. The primer mix had 60 Vbeta and 13 Jbeta primers. Repertoires were generated with immunoSEQ multiplex PCR, while TCRdb's copy carries only in-frame clones and drops some. Of over 100,000 clones in the sample, 77% were seen once. Sample: PBMCs. The sequence was obtained from a male donor in good health and CMV-seropositive. V gene TRBV5-1 combines with J gene TRBJ2-7; 7 positions match TRBD2. The CDR3: CASSLGEGRFYEQYF. In DNA form, the CDR3 reads TGCGCCAGCAGCTTGGGGGAGGGCCGGTTCTACGAGCAGTACTTC. The entire variable domain, with the rest obtained from reference TRBV5-1 and TRBJ2-7, is as follows: KAGVTQTPRYLIKTRGQQVTLSCSPISGHRSVSWYQQTPGQGLQFLFEYFSETQRNKGNFPGRFSGRQFSNSRSEMNVSTLELGDSALYLCASSLGEGRFYEQYFGPGTRLTVT.